This T cell receptor beta chain was retrieved from a study of TIL therapy for anti-PD-1-resistant metastatic lung cancer. Study-level background: Patients had a median age of 54 years (range 38-75). Half of patients were current or former smokers.

The CDR3 totals 13 residues. Germline CDR1 is SNHLY and CDR2 is FYNNEI. V was pared by 7 bases and J by 1 base, with 2 bases of the junction left unmatched. Time point denoted: pre-treatment sample, taken before nivolumab and TIL therapy. Tumor tissue came from excised metastases, mostly pleural nodules or supraclavicular lymph nodes. The immunoSEQ assay was v3. Assay: immunoSEQ multiplex PCR; the TCRdb copy retains only in-frame clones and omits some. The data hold fewer than 30,000 clones, with roughly two thirds observed a single time. The sequencing here drew on tumor tissue, taken at baseline. This chain uses TRBV2 with TRBJ1-1, with TRBD1 matching over 8 bases. The source of this sequence is a woman between 25 and 80 years old with non-small cell lung cancer. The CDR3 DNA follows: TGTGCCAGCAACGGACAGGGGAACACTGAAGCTTTCTTT. The encoded protein is CASNGQGNTEAFF.